A single sample gave rise to the 17 T cell receptor beta chains below, sequenced in a study of blood T cells in healthy people across ages. Using a J-beta primer mix together with a sample-barcoded 5' primer, a second PCR was run for roughly 6 to 12 cycles. Each CDR3 protein is one row after TCRdb ran MiXCR on the 5' RACE reads. The table includes more than 450,000 distinct CDR3 sequences, about a quarter detected once. The sample was also reused in another study, on T cells of mothers and their children.

The sequenced material came from blood. These receptors were taken from a boy younger than 10 in good health.

There are many counts of this clonotype. V usage is TRBV7-2 and J usage is TRBJ1-2; TRBD1 matches at 10 bases. The V segment lost 0 bases and the J segment 8 bases; nucleotides outside the gene matches: 3. CDR1 is SGHTA, CDR2 FQGNSA, per germline. This CDR3 region has 14 residues. The CDR3 spells CASSLASTGGGYTF. The CDR3 DNA follows: TGTGCCAGCAGCTTAGCTTCGACAGGGGGCGGCTACACCTTC.

This rearrangement joins TRBV27 to TRBJ2-7, with a tentative D call TRBD2 (6 bases). Looked up from germline, CDR1 is MNHEY and CDR2 is SMNVEV (reference sequence). The CDR3 runs 17 residues. V lost 0 bases and J 4 bases, leaving 19 bases between the germline ends. The CDR3 loop is CASSLSGLARDTYEQYF. For the CDR3, the DNA is TGTGCCAGCAGTTTATCTGGGCTAGCGAGGGATACGTACGAGCAGTACTTC.

In its sample, this clonotype was seen once. The chain uses TRBV18 and TRBJ2-3; no reliable D call. The CDR3 consists of 15 residues. Trimming pared 2 bases from V and 0 bases from J, leaving 9 bases between. The germline V gene has CDR1 KGHSH and CDR2 LQKENI. Written as DNA, the CDR3 is TGTGCCAGCTCACCAGGGCAGACTAGCACAGATACGCAGTATTTT. Residues: CASSPGQTSTDTQYF.

This clonotype turned up a few times. V and J are TRBV7-2 and TRBJ1-2; D gene unclear. The germline V gene has CDR1 SGHTA and CDR2 FQGNSA. This CDR3 has 12 amino acids. Trimming took off 1 base at V and 8 bases at J, with 8 bases between the two ends. DNA for the CDR3: TGTGCCAGCAGCTTAGGGGCTAAAGGCTACACCTTC. Its protein product is CASSLGAKGYTF.

The V and J genes are TRBV7-8 and TRBJ2-7; the D is unclear. The CDR3 is 14 amino acids. The V gene lost 3 bases and the J gene lost 6 bases, with 15 bases spanning the gap. In germline, CDR1 is SGHVS, CDR2 FQNEAQ. The CDR3 DNA reads as TGTGCCAGCAGCTTGGTCGGCAGGTTAGGCGAGCAGTACTTC. Protein product: CASSLVGRLGEQYF.

The rearrangement links TRBV6-1 to TRBJ1-6, with no clear D. The length of the CDR3 is 14 residues. The V gene lost 4 bases and the J gene lost 4 bases, with 8 bases spanning the gap. Germline CDR1 reads MNHNS; CDR2 reads SASEGT. The CDR3 here is CASSVIKYNSPLHF. The CDR3 DNA follows: TGTGCCAGCAGTGTAATCAAGTATAATTCACCCCTCCACTTT.

This clonotype was counted only a few times. The chain links TRBV11-2 to TRBJ2-1, with TRBD2 matching over 10 bases. The CDR3 has 15 amino acids. After removal of 5 bases from V and 2 bases from J, the junction contained 3 bases not matched to a gene. Germline CDR1 and CDR2: SGHAT and FQNNGV. The CDR3 loop reads CASSLSGRTYNEQFF. As DNA, the CDR3 is TGTGCCAGCAGCCTTAGCGGGAGGACCTACAATGAGCAGTTCTTC.

In this sample, this clonotype turned up a few times. The chain uses TRBV7-9 and TRBJ1-1, with D maybe TRBD1 (6 bases). This CDR3 has 15 residues. Trimming left V 5 bases short and J 1 base short, with 14 bases between. Germline V gene sequence: CDR1 SEHNR, CDR2 FQNEAQ (reference sequence). CDR3 DNA sequence: TGTGCCAGCAGCCAACAGGGCGCCGGGAACACTGAAGCTTTCTTT. Translating it yields CASSQQGAGNTEAFF.

The table lists this clonotype with many counts. The gene calls are TRBV7-9 and TRBJ2-5; tentatively, D is TRBD1 (5 bases). Germline V CDR1 and CDR2: SEHNR, FQNEAQ (reference sequence). V dropped 5 bases and J dropped 2 bases, with 18 bases sitting between them. The CDR3 is 16 residues long. CDR3 sequence: CASSPGRAGPQETQYF. CDR3 bases: TGTGCCAGCAGCCCAGGCCGGGCAGGGCCACAAGAGACCCAGTACTTC.

This clonotype was counted a few times. The V and J genes are TRBV4-1 and TRBJ1-1; D unresolved. CDR1 is MGHRA, CDR2 YSYEKL, per germline. Trimming stripped 0 bases from V and 1 base from J, with 12 bases between. The CDR3 has 16 residues. The CDR3 spells CASSQDIPKGNTEAFF. The DNA for the CDR3 is TGCGCCAGCAGCCAAGATATCCCTAAGGGGAACACTGAAGCTTTCTTT.

The V gene is TRBV7-9, the J gene TRBJ2-7, with D possibly matching TRBD2 (6 bases). This CDR3 is 14 amino acids long. Germline V gene sequence: CDR1 SEHNR, CDR2 FQNEAQ (reference sequence). V was pared by 5 bases and J by 5 bases, with 16 bases between. The CDR3 is CASSPGLTSHEQYF. The CDR3 DNA sequence: TGTGCCAGCAGCCCGGGACTGACATCCCACGAGCAGTACTTC.

This sequence joins TRBV7-2 and TRBJ1-2; D ambiguous. The CDR3 contains 17 residues. Between the trimmed V and J ends, which lost 2 bases and 6 bases, there was a span of 22 bases. CDR1 SGHTA and CDR2 FQGNSA come from the germline V gene. The CDR3 DNA reads as TGTGCCAGCAGCTTAACACCGGGGAGATTGTTAGTTAATGGCTACACCTTC. It codes for CASSLTPGRLLVNGYTF. The full variable domain, rest sourced from reference TRBV7-2 and TRBJ1-2, is GAGVSQSPSNKVTEKGKDVELRCDPISGHTALYWYRQSLGQGLEFLIYFQGNSAPDKSGLPSDRFSAERTGGSVSTLTIQRTQQEDSAVYLCASSLTPGRLLVNGYTFGSGTRLTVV.

The table lists this clonotype with a few counts. The V and J genes are TRBV18 and TRBJ2-5; 10 nucleotides match TRBD2. The end of the DNA is better explained by TRBJ2-7, so the J call may be wrong. The CDR3 runs to 17 residues. The germline V gene has CDR1 KGHSH and CDR2 LQKENI. The CDR3 protein is CASSPTSGLVSSYEQYF. Here the CDR3 DNA reads TGTGCCAGCTCACCGACTAGCGGGCTCGTCAGCTCCTACGAGCAGTACTTC.

The J gene is TRBJ1-5, the V gene TRBV7-3, with D uncertain. Germline lookup yields CDR1 SGHTA and CDR2 FQGTGA. This CDR3 spans 15 amino acids. V gave up 8 bases and J gave up 0 bases, with 14 bases separating them. DNA of the CDR3: TGTGCCAGCGTCGTACCCTTGACTAGCAATCAGCCCCAGCATTTT. Its protein product is CASVVPLTSNQPQHF.

The genes are TRBV11-2 and TRBJ2-3; maybe TRBD2 (7 bases). The CDR3 has 16 amino acids. Germline CDR1 SGHAT, CDR2 FQNNGV. The V end lost 0 bases, the J end lost 4 bases, and 14 bases lay between the germline ends. The CDR3 loop is CASSLDRGAGADTQYF. Here the CDR3 DNA reads TGTGCCAGCAGCTTAGATCGGGGGGCGGGGGCAGATACGCAGTATTTT.

In its sample, this clonotype was seen a few times. This rearrangement joins TRBV29-1 to TRBJ2-5; no firm D call. The end of the DNA aligns better with TRBJ2-7, so the J call may be wrong. The CDR3 loop spans 12 amino acids. Per the germline V gene, CDR1 is SQVTM and CDR2 is ANQGSEA. The CDR3 DNA sequence: TGCAGCGTTGTTACTCAGACCTACGAGCAGTACTTC. Translation: CSVVTQTYEQYF.

In this sample, this clonotype turned up a few times. The junction and the germline gene differ at one end; a read error may be behind it. The chain links TRBV13 to TRBJ2-7, with 8 bases fitting TRBD2. Near its end, the DNA agrees better with TRBJ2-1, so the J call may be wrong. Germline loops: CDR1 PRHDT, CDR2 FYEKMQ (reference sequence). The CDR3 spans 15 residues. The CDR3 region is CASSQGTSWGDEQFF. The DNA for the CDR3 is TGCGCCAGCAGCCAGGGGACTAGTTGGGGGGATGAGCAGTTCTTC.